This T cell receptor (beta chain) was observed in a study of glioma-infiltrating T cells (dated by TCRdb to 2016 to 2017). About the study as a whole: The study sequenced TCR alpha- and beta-chain repertoires from glioma tissue, from non-neoplastic brain tissue and from matched peripheral blood mononuclear cells. Three low-grade glioma patients, seven or eight primary glioblastoma patients, and three non-glioma patients who contributed non-neoplastic brain tissue made up the paired cohort. To gauge divergence between tissue and blood T-cell populations, every tissue-infiltrating repertoire was compared against the peripheral blood repertoire from the same patient. The research as a whole found: In non-neoplastic patients, VJ-independent divergence between tissue and blood fell below expectation, whereas in all gliomas, and especially in low-grade gliomas, the divergence rose above expectation. The group comparisons were based on small numbers of patients: three non-neoplastic, three low-grade glioma and seven or eight glioblastoma patients. Very few CDR3 sequences were shared between tissue and blood, attributed to high CDR3 diversity and limited sampling.

The iRepertoire nested amplicon-rescue multiplex PCR (arm-PCR) platform was used to amplify TCR alpha and beta CDR3 regions from RNA. The input for one-step reverse transcription and amplification was roughly 100-450 ng of either tissue mRNA or PBMC total RNA. Following bead purification, Illumina adapters were added by a secondary multiplex PCR, and the libraries were gel-purified between 200 and 400 bp. Internal 6-nucleotide barcodes were carried by the libraries and were used for demultiplexing. Sequencing of libraries was performed on an Illumina MiSeq with 2x220 or 2x250 nucleotide paired-end reads. Under the source paper's analysis protocol: Paired reads were merged with FLASH 1.2.11 and aligned to the GRCh37 human genome with BWA-MEM before extracting TRA and TRB reads. An IMGT-derived reference of cassette sequences and CDR3 motifs, with pseudogenes included, was used for V and J assignment. Reads were translated in three frames, and productive CDR3s were defined by a C…FGXG motif without stop codons. A clonotype was defined as a unique combination of a V-J cassette pair and a CDR3 amino acid sequence. Filtering of reads was based on Hamming distance, with the threshold set by the sequence error rate of each sample in mapped regions. Through fastp at Q25 and MiXCR, TCRdb rebuilt clones from the public reads, retaining in-frame beta chains. CDR3 protein sequences are deduplicated, and each keeps its most common genes and DNA. The V and J calls and clone size come from TCRdb's table, not from the authors' own analysis. The table for this sample lists some 150,000 distinct CDR3 sequences; about two fifths of them were counted only once. The top ten clones comprise around 18% of the sample.

In the germline V gene, CDR1 corresponds to MNHGY and CDR2 to SAAAGT. The CDR3 contains 15 residues, cysteine and phenylalanine counted. CDR3 DNA only is kept here, 45 bases in frame from base 1. Comments on this clonotype: Its binding antigen is unknown. The junction does not match germline at one end; this may be a read error.

The specimen was glioma tissue, nonneoplastic brain tissue, or PBMCs (not recorded which). The rearranged chain carries TRBV6-8 and TRBJ1-3; D gene: possibly TRBD1, on 6 matching bases. This TCR came from a human donor with low-grade glioma or glioblastoma, undergoing nonglioma brain surgery, or in good health (not recorded which). The DNA reads as follows: TGTGCCAGCATCCAAAAGGGGACACTTGGAAACGCCATATATTTT. It encodes CASIQKGTLGNAIYF.